The text below deals with one TCR beta chain. Its antigen is unknown. The source of the sample is a study of Graves' ophthalmopathy and Graves' hyperthyroidism. Points from the study as a whole: Blood also held most thyroid clonotypes expanded above 0.001 frequency.

TCR beta CDR3 regions were amplified from RNA transcripts. The authors performed first-round RT-PCR with HTBI primers and then a second-round multiplex PCR. MiXCR, run by TCRdb on the multiplex PCR reads, gives a single entry per CDR3 protein. The sample holds 900,000 to 1,200,000 distinct CDR3 sequences, less than 45% seen once. Trimming cost V 4 bases and J 1 base; bases outside gene matches: 10. This CDR3 region has 16 residues. The germline V gene encodes CDR1 SGHNT and CDR2 YYREEE (reference sequence). Specimen: peripheral blood or thyroid tissue (not recorded which). The sequence was collected from an adult man with Graves' hyperthyroidism. V usage is TRBV5-4 and J usage is TRBJ1-1, with 7 bases matching TRBD1. CDR3 sequence: CASSPFHRGKNTEAFF. The CDR3 DNA reads as TGTGCCAGCAGCCCTTTCCACAGGGGAAAGAACACTGAAGCTTTCTTT. Variable domain in full (rest from reference TRBV5-4 and TRBJ1-1): ETGVTQSPTHLIKTRGQQVTLRCSSQSGHNTVSWYQQALGQGPQFIFQYYREEENGRGNFPPRFSGLQFPNYSSELNVNALELDDSALYLCASSPFHRGKNTEAFFGQGTRLTVV.